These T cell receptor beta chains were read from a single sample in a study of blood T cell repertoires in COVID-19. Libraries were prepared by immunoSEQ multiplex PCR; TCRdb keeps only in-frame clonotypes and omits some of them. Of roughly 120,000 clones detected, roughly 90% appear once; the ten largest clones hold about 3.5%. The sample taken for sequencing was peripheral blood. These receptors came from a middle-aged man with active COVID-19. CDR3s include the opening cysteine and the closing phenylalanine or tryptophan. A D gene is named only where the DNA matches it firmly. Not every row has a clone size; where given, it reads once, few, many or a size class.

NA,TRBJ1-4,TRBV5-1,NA,CASSLAPGIATNEKLFF,TGCGCCAGCAGCCTGGCTCCGGGGATTGCAACTAATGAAAAACTGTTTTTT
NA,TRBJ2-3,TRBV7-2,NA,CASSPGGSRDTQYF,TGTGCCAGCAGCCCCGGAGGAAGTCGAGATACGCAGTATTTT
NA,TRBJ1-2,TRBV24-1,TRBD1,CATSDSLTGGGYTF,TGTGCCACCAGTGATTCCCTAACAGGGGGTGGCTACACCTTC
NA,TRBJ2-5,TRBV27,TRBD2,CASSLWGGVTQETQYF,TGTGCCAGCAGTTTATGGGGGGGGGTAACCCAAGAGACCCAGTACTTC
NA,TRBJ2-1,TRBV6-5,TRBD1,CASSYDGWTGYNEQFF,TGTGCCAGCAGTTACGATGGTTGGACAGGTTACAATGAGCAGTTCTTC
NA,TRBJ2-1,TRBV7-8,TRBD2,CASSLSGLAGLSEQFF,TGTGCCAGCAGCTTATCGGGACTAGCGGGGCTTAGCGAGCAGTTCTTC
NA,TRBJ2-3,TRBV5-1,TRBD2,CASTPGLADTDTQYF,TGCGCCAGCACTCCGGGACTAGCGGATACAGATACGCAGTATTTT
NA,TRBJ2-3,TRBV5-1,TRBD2,CASSPPTGTSAPDTQYF,TGCGCCAGCAGCCCGCCCACCGGGACTAGCGCCCCAGATACGCAGTATTTT
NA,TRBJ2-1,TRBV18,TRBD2,CASSPGRPGGEQFF,TGTGCCAGCTCACCGGGGAGACCGGGGGGTGAGCAGTTCTTC
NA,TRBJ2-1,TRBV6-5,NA,CATSPGSSYNEQFF,TGTGCCACCTCTCCGGGTAGCTCCTACAATGAGCAGTTCTTC
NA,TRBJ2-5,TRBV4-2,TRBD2,CASSLRLAGPSSQETQYF,TGTGCCAGCAGCCTGCGACTAGCGGGGCCTTCTTCCCAAGAGACCCAGTACTTC
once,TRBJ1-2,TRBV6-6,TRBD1,CASRITGTGQYSYTF,TGTGCCAGCAGAATTACAGGGACAGGGCAATATAGCTACACCTTC
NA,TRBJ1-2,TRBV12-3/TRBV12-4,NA,CASRGGRTSGYTF,TGTGCCAGCAGGGGGGGGCGAACGAGTGGCTACACCTTC
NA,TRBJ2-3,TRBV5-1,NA,CASSPARGASTDTQYF,TGCGCCAGCAGCCCAGCCCGCGGGGCGAGCACAGATACGCAGTATTTT
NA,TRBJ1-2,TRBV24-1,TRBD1,CATSDSLYRGYYGYTF,TGTGCCACCAGTGATTCCCTCTACAGGGGGTACTATGGCTACACCTTC
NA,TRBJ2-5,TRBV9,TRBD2,CASSVEGGRAPETQYF,TGTGCCAGCAGCGTAGAAGGCGGGAGGGCCCCAGAGACCCAGTACTTC
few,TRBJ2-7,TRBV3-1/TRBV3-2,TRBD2,CASSQDMGRALYF,TGTGCCAGCAGCCAAGATATGGGGAGGGCACTGTACTTC
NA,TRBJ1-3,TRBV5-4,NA,CASSLAGGAGNTIYF,TGTGCCAGCAGCTTGGCCGGTGGAGCTGGAAACACCATATATTTT
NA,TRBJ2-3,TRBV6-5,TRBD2,CASSGLAGVTDTQYF,TGTGCCAGCAGCGGACTAGCGGGGGTCACAGATACGCAGTATTTT
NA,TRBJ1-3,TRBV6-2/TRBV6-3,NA,CASSYSQVLSGNTIYF,TGTGCCAGCAGTTACTCGCAGGTCCTCTCTGGAAACACCATATATTTT
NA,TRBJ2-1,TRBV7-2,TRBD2,CASSLLAGGNNEQFF,TGTGCCAGCAGCCTACTAGCGGGGGGGAACAATGAGCAGTTCTTC
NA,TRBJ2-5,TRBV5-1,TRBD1,CASSDPTGDSRETQYF,TGCGCCAGCAGCGACCCGACAGGGGATTCTCGAGAGACCCAGTACTTC
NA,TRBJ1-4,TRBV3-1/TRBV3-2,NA,CASSQMENEKLFF,TGTGCCAGCAGCCAAATGGAGAATGAAAAACTGTTTTTT
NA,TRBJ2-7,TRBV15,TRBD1,CATSTGVVGGHEQYF,TGTGCCACCAGCACGGGTGTCGTAGGGGGCCACGAGCAGTACTTC
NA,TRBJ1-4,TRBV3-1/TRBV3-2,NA,CASSPGGTWEKLFF,TGTGCCAGCAGCCCCGGGGGGACTTGGGAAAAACTGTTTTTT
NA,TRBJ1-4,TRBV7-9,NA,CASSLEQGTNEKLFF,TGTGCCAGCAGCTTAGAGCAGGGAACTAATGAAAAACTGTTTTTT
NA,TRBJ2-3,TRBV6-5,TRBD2,CASKTSGSTDTQYF,TGTGCCAGCAAGACTAGCGGGAGTACAGATACGCAGTATTTT
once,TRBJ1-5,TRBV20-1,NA,CSASSGDQPQHF,TGCAGTGCTAGTTCAGGGGATCAGCCCCAGCATTTT
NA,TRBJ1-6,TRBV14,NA,CASSQSYPPSNSPLHF,TGTGCCAGCAGCCAGTCCTACCCCCCATCCAATTCACCCCTCCACTTT